This T cell receptor (beta chain) is from a study of T cells after posttransplantation cyclophosphamide. Sampled 1 year posttransplant, controls received myeloablative marrow transplants, methotrexate and a calcineurin inhibitor. With 4 bases clipped from V and 7 bases from J, the junction kept 17 bases outside the gene matches. The CDR3 is 18 amino acids. This clone is a singleton in its sample. Its antigen is currently unknown. Profiled with immunoSEQ multiplex PCR; TCRdb holds only in-frame clones, not every one. The data contain thousands of clones, 82% of them seen just once; the ten biggest clones take up 20% to 30%. Findings and limits, study-wide: TRB overlap between skin or GI tissue T cells and blood was limited. Donor-recipient repertoire similarity was low at 1-2 months, rising over year one. Recipient CMV seropositivity and CMV reactivation strongly tracked TRB clonality.

This rearrangement joins TRBV5-7 to TRBJ1-5, with 10 bases that match TRBD1. Being an ORF, TRBV5-7 has a function that is uncertain. This sequence was found in a male patient aged 35-50 years who received an allogeneic stem cell transplant from an unrelated donor, was CMV-positive, and had chronic GVHD only. Some of the T cells may derive from the graft donor. Sequencing used PBMCs, obtained after an allogeneic stem cell transplant with a calcineurin inhibitor and methotrexate. The CDR3, as DNA: TGTGCCAGCAGCCCCCCCGGGGACAGGGGTCTAACTGGACAGCCCCAGCATTTT. Amino acid sequence: CASSPPGDRGLTGQPQHF.